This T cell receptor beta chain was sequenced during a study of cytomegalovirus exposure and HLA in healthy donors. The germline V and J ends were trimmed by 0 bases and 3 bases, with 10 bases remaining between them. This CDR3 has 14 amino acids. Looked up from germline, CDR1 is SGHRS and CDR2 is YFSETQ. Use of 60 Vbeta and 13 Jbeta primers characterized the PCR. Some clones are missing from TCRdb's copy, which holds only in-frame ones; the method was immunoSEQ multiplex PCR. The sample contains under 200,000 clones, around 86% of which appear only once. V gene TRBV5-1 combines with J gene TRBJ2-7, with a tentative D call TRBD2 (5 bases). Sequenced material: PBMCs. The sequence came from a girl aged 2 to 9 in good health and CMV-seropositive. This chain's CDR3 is CASSLADWHYEQYF. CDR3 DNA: TGCGCCAGCAGCTTGGCGGACTGGCACTACGAGCAGTACTTC.